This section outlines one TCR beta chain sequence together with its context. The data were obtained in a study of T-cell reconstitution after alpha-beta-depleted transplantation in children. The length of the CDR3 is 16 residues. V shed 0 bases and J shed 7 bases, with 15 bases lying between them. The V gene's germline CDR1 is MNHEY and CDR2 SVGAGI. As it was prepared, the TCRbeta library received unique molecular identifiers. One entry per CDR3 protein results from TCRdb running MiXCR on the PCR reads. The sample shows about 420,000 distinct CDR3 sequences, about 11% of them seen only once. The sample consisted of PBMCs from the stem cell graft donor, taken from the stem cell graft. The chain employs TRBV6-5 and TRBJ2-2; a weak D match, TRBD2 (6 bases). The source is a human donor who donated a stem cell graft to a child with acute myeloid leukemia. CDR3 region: CASSYSNPGRNGELFF. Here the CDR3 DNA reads TGTGCCAGCAGTTACTCGAATCCAGGGAGGAACGGGGAGCTGTTTTTT.